This passage covers 29 T cell receptor beta chains from one sample sequenced in a study of CD8+ T cells in alopecia areata. Extracted RNA was reverse transcribed into cDNA, the sequencing template. The assay was immunoSEQ multiplex PCR, and TCRdb's table has in-frame clones only and misses some. The repertoire consists of over 150,000 clones, with about 60% occurring once and the leading ten covering less than 4%. Sample treatment: oral pan-JAK inhibitor, 5-10 mg twice daily. The starting material was CD4+ T cells sorted from blood, obtained at week 4, from a patient treated with tofacitinib. All receptors derive from a human donor with alopecia areata.

This clone has a handful of counts. The chain has TRBV27 and TRBJ2-5; D is undetermined. Trimming left V 3 bases short and J 1 base short, with 6 bases between. CDR1 is MNHEY, CDR2 SMNVEV, per germline (reference sequence). CDR3 length: 13 residues. For the CDR3, the DNA is TGTGCCAGCAGTTTTAGGGTCCAAGAGACCCAGTACTTC. This gives the protein CASSFRVQETQYF.

This clone came up a few times. The chain has TRBV18 and TRBJ1-2; 7 bases map to TRBD1. The V gene end was trimmed by 5 bases and the J gene end by 8 bases; junction bases not matched to a gene: 5. Per the germline V gene, CDR1 is KGHSH and CDR2 is LQKENI. The CDR3 has 12 amino acids. Here the CDR3 DNA reads TGTGCCAGCTCATCAGGGGGTAGCGGCTACACCTTC. It codes for CASSSGGSGYTF.

The chain joins TRBV29-1 to TRBJ1-2, with D unresolved. Germline CDR1 is SQVTM and CDR2 is ANQGSEA. V lost 3 bases to trimming and J lost 6 bases, with 2 bases between them. The CDR3 consists of 9 residues. CDR3 DNA sequence: TGCAGCGTTGAGGATGGCTACACCTTC. Translating gives CSVEDGYTF.

This clone appeared a few times. This chain uses TRBV19 with TRBJ1-5; 9 bases fit TRBD1. V dropped 11 bases and J dropped 5; count of bases not matched to a gene: 7. Looked up from germline, CDR1 is LNHDA and CDR2 is SQIVND (reference sequence). The CDR3 contains 13 residues. CDR3: CAGGTGRDQPQHF. The CDR3 DNA reads TGTGCCGGGGGGACAGGGAGGGATCAGCCCCAGCATTTT.

The sample holds one count of this clone. The genes are TRBV29-1 and TRBJ2-7; D gene uncertain. V lost 6 bases, J lost 0 bases, and 12 bases lay in between. The CDR3 has 13 amino acids. The germline V gene has CDR1 SQVTM and CDR2 ANQGSEA. Written as DNA, the CDR3 is TGCAGCGTCTTCGGACGGTTCTCCTACGAGCAGTACTTC. Its translation: CSVFGRFSYEQYF.

Points on this clone: Other DNA sequences in this specimen translate into the identical CDR3. This chain joins TRBV18 and TRBJ2-5; the D is unclear. CDR1 is KGHSH and CDR2 is LQKENI in the germline V gene. This CDR3 is built from 14 residues. Between the trimmed V and J ends, which lost 3 bases and 1 base, there was a span of 9 bases. The CDR3, as DNA: TGTGCCAGCTCACCCCCCGCCGGCCAAGAGACCCAGTACTTC. It specifies CASSPPAGQETQYF.

This chain connects TRBV27 to TRBJ2-7, with D possibly matching TRBD2 (6 bases). CDR3 length equals 12 residues. V lost 8 bases, J lost 4 bases, and 12 bases lay in between. Germline V gene sequence: CDR1 MNHEY, CDR2 SMNVEV (reference sequence). CDR3 region: CASPPGEYEQYF. CDR3 coding DNA: TGTGCCAGCCCCCCGGGAGAATACGAGCAGTACTTC.

This rearrangement joins TRBV6-5 to TRBJ1-1, with 7 bases lining up with TRBD1. V was clipped by 3 bases and J by 6 bases; unmatched bases: 4. The V gene's germline CDR1 is MNHEY and CDR2 SVGAGI. The CDR3 spans 13 residues. CDR3 bases: TGTGCCAGCAGTTATGGCAGGGGGTCTGAAGCTTTCTTT. Its protein is CASSYGRGSEAFF.

V and J are TRBV30 and TRBJ2-3, with TRBD2 matching 13 bases. CDR1 and CDR2 from the germline V gene are GTSNPN and SVGIG (reference sequence). The CDR3 runs 14 residues. V lost 8 bases, J lost 6 bases, and 8 bases stayed unmatched. CDR3 coding DNA: TGTGCCAGACGACTAGCGGGGGGAGGGGATACGCAGTATTTT. It codes for CARRLAGGGDTQYF.

This clone was detected only a few times. The chain joins TRBV29-1 to TRBJ2-7, with TRBD1 matching over 7 bases. Trimming cost V 1 base and J 5 bases; bases outside gene matches: 5. Germline V gene data show CDR1 as SQVTM and CDR2 as ANQGSEA. This CDR3 has 13 amino acids. The CDR3, as DNA: TGCAGCGTTGAAGGACAGGGCTACAACGAGCAGTACTTC. It codes for CSVEGQGYNEQYF.

The chain uses TRBV4-1 and TRBJ2-3; 9 bases line up with TRBD1. The CDR3 has 15 amino acids. Germline CDR1 reads MGHRA; CDR2 reads YSYEKL. The V and J ends lost 4 bases and 4 bases, in that order; junction bases with no gene match: 6. CDR3 in DNA: TGCGCCAGCAGCCGGGGGGACAGGGAGGCAGATACGCAGTATTTT. Translation: CASSRGDREADTQYF.

This CDR3 is CAWSVQTGVASGLFF. The CDR3 DNA reads TGTGCCTGGAGTGTACAGACAGGGGTGGCCTCCGGACTGTTTTTT. The rearrangement uses TRBV30 and TRBJ1-4, with 8 bases that match TRBD1. Germline CDR1 and CDR2: GTSNPN and SVGIG (reference sequence). The V gene end was trimmed by 0 bases and the J gene end by 13 bases; junction bases not matched to a gene: 13. The CDR3 spans 15 residues.

The V call is TRBV30, the J call TRBJ2-2; D uncertain. The CDR3 is 13 residues long. Germline lookup yields CDR1 GTSNPN and CDR2 SVGIG (reference sequence). V was trimmed by 5 bases and J by 0 bases, leaving 7 bases between them. CDR3 in DNA: TGTGCCTGGTCTGGATCGAACACCGGGGAGCTGTTTTTT. Translating gives CAWSGSNTGELFF.

V gene TRBV18 combines with J gene TRBJ2-5; D unclear. CDR3 length: 12 residues. V was trimmed by 6 bases and J by 1 base, leaving 6 bases between them. In germline, CDR1 is KGHSH, CDR2 LQKENI. CDR3 residues: CASSTAQETQYF. DNA for the CDR3: TGTGCCAGCTCGACCGCCCAAGAGACCCAGTACTTC.

The V and J genes are TRBV30 and TRBJ1-5, with TRBD1 identical over 9 bases. Germline V gene data show CDR1 as GTSNPN and CDR2 as SVGIG (reference sequence). J gave up 2 bases and V 0 bases, and 5 bases lay outside the gene matches. The CDR3 contains 16 residues. The CDR3, as DNA: TGTGCCTGGAGTGTAGTGTGGGACAGGGGCAATCAGCCCCAGCATTTT. Translating it yields CAWSVVWDRGNQPQHF. The whole variable domain, remainder taken from reference TRBV30 and TRBJ1-5, is SQTIHQWPATLVQPVGSPLSLECTVEGTSNPNLYWYRQAAGRGLQLLFYSVGIGQISSEVPQNLSASRPQDRQFILSSKKLLLSDSGFYLCAWSVVWDRGNQPQHFGDGTRLSIL.

The chain uses TRBV30 and TRBJ2-1; D might be TRBD1 (5 bases). The CDR3 has 13 amino acids. V dropped 4 bases and J dropped 2 bases, with 9 bases sitting between them. CDR1 is GTSNPN, CDR2 SVGIG, per germline (reference sequence). The CDR3 DNA reads as TGTGCCTGGAAACAGGTAGCCTACAATGAGCAGTTCTTC. Amino acids: CAWKQVAYNEQFF.

The rearrangement uses TRBV9 and TRBJ1-5; D not resolved. Between the trimmed V and J ends, which lost 0 bases and 5 bases, there was a span of 9 bases. This CDR3 is built from 14 residues. Germline CDR1 is SGDLS and CDR2 is YYNGEE. CDR3 DNA: TGTGCCAGCAGCGTAGGGTCAGGCGATCAGCCCCAGCATTTT. Protein: CASSVGSGDQPQHF.

The chain uses TRBV14 and TRBJ2-3; D unclear. The CDR3 length is 20 residues. The germline V gene has CDR1 SGHDN and CDR2 FVKESK. The V end lost 3 bases, the J end lost 0 bases, and 25 bases lay between the germline ends. CDR3 in amino acids: CASSHEDWGKAGYSTDTQYF. CDR3 DNA: TGTGCCAGCAGCCACGAAGACTGGGGAAAGGCTGGGTATAGCACAGATACGCAGTATTTT. Filled out from reference TRBV14 and TRBJ2-3, the complete variable domain reads EAGVTQFPSHSVIEKGQTVTLRCDPISGHDNLYWYRRVMGKEIKFLLHFVKESKQDESGMPNNRFLAERTGGTYSTLKVQPAELEDSGVYFCASSHEDWGKAGYSTDTQYFGPGTRLTVL.

The chain is built from TRBV30 and TRBJ2-7; 7 bases are a match to TRBD1. The junction had 8 bases not matched to a gene; V was cut back by 1 base and J by 2 bases. The CDR3 loop spans 15 amino acids. The germline gives CDR1 GTSNPN, CDR2 SVGIG (reference sequence). The CDR3 region is CAWSGRAGTAYEQYF. The CDR3 DNA sequence: TGTGCCTGGAGTGGAAGAGCCGGGACAGCCTACGAGCAGTACTTC.

About this clone itself: Other DNA sequences of this sample code for an identical CDR3. The rearrangement joins TRBV2 to TRBJ2-1; 9 bases align to TRBD2. This CDR3 is built from 15 residues. V was pared by 8 bases and J by 4 bases, with 9 bases of the junction left unmatched. From germline, CDR1 is SNHLY and CDR2 FYNNEI. The CDR3 region has the DNA TGTGCCAGCTCCGGGGGTCTAGCGGGGTACAATGAGCAGTTCTTC. Its translation: CASSGGLAGYNEQFF.

This clone was seen a handful of times. The chain employs TRBV19 and TRBJ1-1, with TRBD1 matching over 7 bases. CDR1 and CDR2 from the germline V gene are LNHDA and SQIVND (reference sequence). J gave up 2 bases and V 4 bases, and 4 bases lay outside the gene matches. The CDR3 spans 14 residues. CDR3 in amino acids: CASSTRQGNTEAFF. In nucleotides, the CDR3 is TGTGCCAGTAGTACTCGACAGGGAAACACTGAAGCTTTCTTT.

CDR3: CASSWGSGGNEQFF. The CDR3 nucleotides are TGTGCCAGCAGTTGGGGCAGCGGGGGCAATGAGCAGTTCTTC. The chain uses TRBV28 and TRBJ2-1; the match to TRBD2 covers 8 bases. The CDR3 has 14 amino acids. The V segment lost 4 bases and the J segment 6 bases; nucleotides outside the gene matches: 5. Per germline, CDR1 MDHEN and CDR2 SYDVKM.

This rearrangement joins TRBV13 to TRBJ2-1; 14 bases are shared with TRBD2. V was clipped by 2 bases and J by 4 bases; unmatched bases: 10. Germline values: CDR1 PRHDT, CDR2 FYEKMQ (reference sequence). This CDR3 spans 19 amino acids. The CDR3 sequence: CASSLFQGWTSGGYNEQFF. Here the CDR3 DNA reads TGTGCCAGCAGCTTATTTCAGGGGTGGACTAGCGGGGGGTACAATGAGCAGTTCTTC.

A few counts support this clone. The CDR3 coding sequence is TGTGCCAGCAGTGAAAGGGACATCCCAACTAATGAAAAACTGTTTTTT. Translation: CASSERDIPTNEKLFF. The chain has TRBV2 and TRBJ1-4, with TRBD1 as a possible D gene (6 bases). V lost 2 bases and J lost 0, with 10 bases in between. Germline loops: CDR1 SNHLY, CDR2 FYNNEI. This CDR3 has 16 amino acids. The whole variable domain, filled in from reference TRBV2 and TRBJ1-4, reads EPEVTQTPSHQVTQMGQEVILRCVPISNHLYFYWYRQILGQKVEFLVSFYNNEISEKSEIFDDQFSVERPDGSNFTLKIRSTKLEDSAMYFCASSERDIPTNEKLFFGSGTQLSVL.

The CDR3 DNA sequence: TGTGCCAGCAGTTTGGAGGGGAATAGCAATCAGCCCCAGCATTTT. This encodes CASSLEGNSNQPQHF. The chain recombines TRBV27 with TRBJ1-5; D may be TRBD1 (5 bases). Trimming cost V 3 bases and J 0 bases, with 9 bases left between them. CDR3 length: 15 residues. Germline V gene lookup returns CDR1 MNHEY and CDR2 SMNVEV (reference sequence).

The J gene is TRBJ1-5, the V gene TRBV30; D ambiguous. Germline lookup yields CDR1 GTSNPN and CDR2 SVGIG (reference sequence). V shed 3 bases and J shed 0 bases, with 15 bases lying between them. The CDR3 spans 16 residues. For the CDR3, the DNA is TGTGCCTGGAGCGATTTTGGAGCACCTAGCAATCAGCCCCAGCATTTT. As protein: CAWSDFGAPSNQPQHF. The complete variable domain, with remaining parts taken from reference TRBV30 and TRBJ1-5, reads SQTIHQWPATLVQPVGSPLSLECTVEGTSNPNLYWYRQAAGRGLQLLFYSVGIGQISSEVPQNLSASRPQDRQFILSSKKLLLSDSGFYLCAWSDFGAPSNQPQHFGDGTRLSIL.

The V call is TRBV7-8, the J call TRBJ1-5; D is uncertain. The CDR3 is 14 amino acids. The V and J ends lost 1 base and 1 base respectively, with 5 bases between them. The germline CDR1 and CDR2 sequences are SGHVS and FQNEAQ. CDR3 DNA: TGTGCCAGCAGCTTAGTTTTAAGCAATCAGCCCCAGCATTTT. This gives the protein CASSLVLSNQPQHF.

This chain uses TRBV7-2 with TRBJ1-6; D is possibly TRBD1 (5 bases). The V gene's germline CDR1 is SGHTA and CDR2 FQGNSA. The CDR3 consists of 15 residues. V lost 7 bases and J lost 8, with 18 bases in between. In nucleotides, the CDR3 is TGTGCCAGCAAGTATAATGGACATTCGGATTCACCCCTCCACTTT. Translation: CASKYNGHSDSPLHF.

The chain joins TRBV4-2 to TRBJ1-1; weak D call: TRBD1 (6 bases). The CDR3 is made up of 17 amino acids. Germline values: CDR1 LGHNA, CDR2 YNFKEQ. V shed 0 bases and J shed 0 bases, with 14 bases lying between them. The CDR3 DNA sequence: TGTGCCAGCAGCCAAGATAGGGGGGGTACTCTGAACACTGAAGCTTTCTTT. Protein sequence: CASSQDRGGTLNTEAFF.